What follows are 6 T cell receptor beta chains derived from one specimen sequenced in a study of blood T cell repertoires in COVID-19. Some clones are missing from TCRdb's copy, which holds only in-frame ones; the method was immunoSEQ multiplex PCR. This table holds around 55,000 clones, 85% to 90% found once. Sequenced sample: peripheral blood. The origin of the receptors is a man between 60 and 70 years old with active COVID-19.

The chain joins TRBV5-1 to TRBJ2-3; 8 bases align to TRBD2. The V and J ends lost 4 bases and 2 bases, in that order; junction bases with no gene match: 6. The CDR3 is 15 amino acids. Looked up from germline, CDR1 is SGHRS and CDR2 is YFSETQ. CDR3: CASSELAAYTDTQYF. CDR3 nucleotide sequence: TGCGCCAGCAGCGAACTAGCGGCGTACACAGATACGCAGTATTTT.

The chain links TRBV18 to TRBJ2-5; 8 nucleotides agree with TRBD2. Germline CDR1 reads KGHSH; CDR2 reads LQKENI. The CDR3 extends over 15 amino acids. The trim removed 3 bases at V and 4 bases at J, leaving 7 bases unmatched. The CDR3 reads CASSPTREGRETQYF. The CDR3 nucleotides are TGTGCCAGCTCACCGACTCGGGAGGGCCGAGAGACCCAGTACTTC.

V gene TRBV11-1 combines with J gene TRBJ2-7, with a tentative D call TRBD2 (6 bases). Trimming removed 5 bases at V and 0 bases at J, with 11 bases between. Germline CDR1 and CDR2: SGHAT and FQDESV (reference sequence). The CDR3 totals 14 residues. CDR3: CASSARTTSYEQYF. As DNA, the CDR3 is TGTGCCAGCAGCGCAAGGACTACCTCCTACGAGCAGTACTTC.

This chain links TRBV11-2 with TRBJ2-7; TRBD2 matches 11 bases. This CDR3 comprises 15 residues. Trimming cost V 6 bases and J 4 bases; bases outside gene matches: 8. Germline CDR1 SGHAT, CDR2 FQNNGV. CDR3 bases: TGTGCCAGCAGTCCGGGACTAGCGGAAGATTACGAGCAGTACTTC. Encoded protein: CASSPGLAEDYEQYF.

J is TRBJ2-7 and V is TRBV5-1, with 7 bases that match TRBD2. CDR1 and CDR2 (germline): SGHRS, YFSETQ. Trimming cost V 1 base and J 1 base; bases outside gene matches: 5. The length of the CDR3 is 15 residues. As DNA, the CDR3 is TGCGCCAGCAGCTTGAGTCTAGCGGAATCCTACGAGCAGTACTTC. Protein sequence: CASSLSLAESYEQYF.

The chain couples TRBV10-1 to TRBJ2-7; D not resolved. The germline V and J ends were trimmed by 8 bases and 3 bases, with 14 bases remaining between them. The CDR3 is made up of 13 amino acids. Germline lookup yields CDR1 WNHNN and CDR2 SYGVQD (reference sequence). CDR3 in DNA: TGCGCCAGCGCCTCGGGTAGCAGCTACGAGCAGTACTTC. Amino acids: CASASGSSYEQYF.